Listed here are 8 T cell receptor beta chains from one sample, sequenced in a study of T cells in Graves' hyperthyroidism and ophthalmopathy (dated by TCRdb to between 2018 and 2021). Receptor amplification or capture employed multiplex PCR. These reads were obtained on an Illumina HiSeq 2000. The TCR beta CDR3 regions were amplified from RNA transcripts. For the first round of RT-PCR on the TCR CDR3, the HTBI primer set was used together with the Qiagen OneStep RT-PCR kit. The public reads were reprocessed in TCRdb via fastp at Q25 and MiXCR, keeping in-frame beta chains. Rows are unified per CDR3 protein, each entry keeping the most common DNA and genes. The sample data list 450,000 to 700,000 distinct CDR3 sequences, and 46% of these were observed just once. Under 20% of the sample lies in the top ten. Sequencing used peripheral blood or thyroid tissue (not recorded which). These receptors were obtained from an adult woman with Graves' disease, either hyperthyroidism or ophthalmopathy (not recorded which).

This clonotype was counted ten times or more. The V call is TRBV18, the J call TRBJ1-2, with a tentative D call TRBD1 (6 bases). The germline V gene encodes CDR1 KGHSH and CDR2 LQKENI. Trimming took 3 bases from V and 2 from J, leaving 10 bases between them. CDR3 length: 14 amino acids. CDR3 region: CASSPVDSNYGYTF. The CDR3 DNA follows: TGTGCCAGCTCACCGGTGGACAGCAACTATGGCTACACCTTC.

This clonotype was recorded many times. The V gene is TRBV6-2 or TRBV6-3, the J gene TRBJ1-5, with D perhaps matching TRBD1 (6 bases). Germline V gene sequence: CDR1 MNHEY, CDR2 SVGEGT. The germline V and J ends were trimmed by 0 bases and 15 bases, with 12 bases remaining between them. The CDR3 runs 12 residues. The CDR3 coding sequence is TGTGCCAGCAGTTACTCCACAGGGCCCTCGCATTTT. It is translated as CASSYSTGPSHF.

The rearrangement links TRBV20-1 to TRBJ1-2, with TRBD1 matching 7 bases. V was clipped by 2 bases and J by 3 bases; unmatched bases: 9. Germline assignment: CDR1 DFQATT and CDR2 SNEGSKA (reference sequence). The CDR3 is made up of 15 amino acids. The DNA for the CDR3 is TGCAGTGCTAGACGACAGGGCGGGCCGGACTATGGCTACACCTTC. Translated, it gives CSARRQGGPDYGYTF.

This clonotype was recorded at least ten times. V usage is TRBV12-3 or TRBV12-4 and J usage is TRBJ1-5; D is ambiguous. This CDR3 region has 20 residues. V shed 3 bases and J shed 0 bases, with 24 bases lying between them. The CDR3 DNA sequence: TGTGCCAGCAGTTTTAGGCCCCTGGGCAGGCTAAGAGATAGCAATCAGCCCCAGCATTTT. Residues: CASSFRPLGRLRDSNQPQHF.

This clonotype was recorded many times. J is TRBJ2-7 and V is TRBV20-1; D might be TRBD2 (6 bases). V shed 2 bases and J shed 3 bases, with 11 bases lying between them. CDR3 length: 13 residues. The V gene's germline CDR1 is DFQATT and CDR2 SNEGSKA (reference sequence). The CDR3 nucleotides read TGCAGTGCTAGACTAGCGACGAGCTACGAGCAGTACTTC. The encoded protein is CSARLATSYEQYF.

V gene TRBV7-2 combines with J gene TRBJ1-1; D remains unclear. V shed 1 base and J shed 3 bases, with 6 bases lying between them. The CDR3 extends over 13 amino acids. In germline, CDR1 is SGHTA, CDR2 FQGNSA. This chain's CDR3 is CASSLEQYTEAFF. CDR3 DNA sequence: TGTGCCAGCAGCTTAGAACAGTACACTGAAGCTTTCTTT.

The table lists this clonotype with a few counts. The CDR3: CASSPRTSGANTGELFF. CDR3 DNA sequence: TGTGCCAGCAGTCCCCGGACTAGCGGGGCGAACACCGGGGAGCTGTTTTTT. V gene TRBV27 combines with J gene TRBJ2-2; TRBD2 agrees at 12 bases. The CDR3 consists of 17 residues. J was trimmed by 0 bases and V by 5 bases; bases with no gene match: 4. CDR1 and CDR2 from the germline V gene are MNHEY and SMNVEV (reference sequence).

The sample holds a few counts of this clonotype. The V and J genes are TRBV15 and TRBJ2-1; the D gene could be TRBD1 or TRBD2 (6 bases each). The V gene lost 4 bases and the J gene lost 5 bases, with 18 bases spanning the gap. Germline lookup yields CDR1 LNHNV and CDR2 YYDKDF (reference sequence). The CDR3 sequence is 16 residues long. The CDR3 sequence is CATSTSRGTDNNEQFF. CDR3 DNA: TGTGCCACCAGCACCTCGAGGGGGACTGACAACAATGAGCAGTTCTTC.